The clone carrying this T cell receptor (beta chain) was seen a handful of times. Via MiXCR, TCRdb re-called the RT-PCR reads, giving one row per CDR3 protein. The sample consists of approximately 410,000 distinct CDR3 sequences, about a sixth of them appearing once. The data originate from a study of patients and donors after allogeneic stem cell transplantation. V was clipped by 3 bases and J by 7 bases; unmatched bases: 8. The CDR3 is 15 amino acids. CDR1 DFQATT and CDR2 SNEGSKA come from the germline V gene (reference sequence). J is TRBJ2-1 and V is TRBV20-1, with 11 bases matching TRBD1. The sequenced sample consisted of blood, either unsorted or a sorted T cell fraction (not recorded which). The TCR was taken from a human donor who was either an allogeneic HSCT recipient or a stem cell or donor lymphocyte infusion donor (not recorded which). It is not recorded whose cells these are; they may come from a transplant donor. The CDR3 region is CSASQDRGLRNEQFF. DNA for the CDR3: TGCAGTGCTAGTCAGGACAGGGGGCTTAGGAATGAGCAGTTCTTC.